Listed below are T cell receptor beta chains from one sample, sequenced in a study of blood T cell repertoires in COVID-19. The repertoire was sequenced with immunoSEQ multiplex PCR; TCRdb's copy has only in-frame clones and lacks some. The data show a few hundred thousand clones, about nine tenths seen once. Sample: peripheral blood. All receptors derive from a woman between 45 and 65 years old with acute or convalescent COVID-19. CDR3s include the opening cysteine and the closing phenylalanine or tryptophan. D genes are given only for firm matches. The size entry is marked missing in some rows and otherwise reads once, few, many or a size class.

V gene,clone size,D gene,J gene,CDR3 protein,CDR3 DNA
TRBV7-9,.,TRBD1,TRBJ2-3,CASKLGQGQDTQYF,TGTGCCAGCAAACTAGGACAGGGCCAAGATACGCAGTATTTT
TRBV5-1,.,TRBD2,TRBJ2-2,CASSRRLAGGTGELFF,TGCGCCAGCAGCCGGAGACTAGCGGGAGGGACCGGGGAGCTGTTTTTT
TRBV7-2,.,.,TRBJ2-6,CASTLRGSSGANVLTF,TGTGCCAGCACCTTGAGGGGGAGCTCTGGGGCCAACGTCCTGACTTTC
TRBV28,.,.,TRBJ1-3,CASTEDGAGNTIYF,TGTGCCAGCACCGAGGACGGGGCTGGAAACACCATATATTTT
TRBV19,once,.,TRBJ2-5,CASSRQKKETQYF,TGTGCCAGTAGTCGACAGAAGAAAGAGACCCAGTACTTC
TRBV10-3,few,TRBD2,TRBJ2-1,CAISQTSGDYNEQFF,TGTGCCATCAGCCAGACTAGCGGAGATTACAATGAGCAGTTCTTC
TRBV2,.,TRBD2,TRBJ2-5,CASRQASGGGGQETQYF,TGTGCCAGCAGGCAGGCTAGCGGGGGAGGGGGCCAAGAGACCCAGTACTTC
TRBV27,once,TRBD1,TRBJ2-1,CASSLSPGQGSYNEQFF,TGTGCCAGCAGTCTATCTCCGGGACAGGGTTCCTACAATGAGCAGTTCTTC
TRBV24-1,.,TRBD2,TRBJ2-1,CATSARGAGGRGEQFF,TGTGCCACCAGTGCCCGCGGAGCGGGGGGGCGGGGTGAGCAGTTCTTC
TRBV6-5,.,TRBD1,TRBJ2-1,CASSYRTGNYNEQFF,TGTGCCAGCAGTTACCGGACAGGAAACTACAATGAGCAGTTCTTC
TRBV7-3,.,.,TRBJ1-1,CASSLRQNTEAFF,TGTGCCAGCAGCTTACGACAGAACACTGAAGCTTTCTTT
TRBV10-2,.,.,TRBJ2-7,CATTGNSYEQYF,TGCGCGACTACAGGGAACTCCTACGAGCAGTACTTC
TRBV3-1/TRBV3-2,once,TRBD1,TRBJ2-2,CASSQMDRDTGELFF,TGTGCCAGCAGCCAAATGGACAGGGACACCGGGGAGCTGTTTTTT
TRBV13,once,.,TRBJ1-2,CASSSQALGGYTF,TGTGCCAGCAGCTCTCAGGCGTTGGGTGGCTACACCTTC
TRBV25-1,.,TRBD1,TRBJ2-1,CASSASGQFHNEQFF,TGTGCCAGCAGTGCCTCGGGACAGTTCCACAATGAGCAGTTCTTC
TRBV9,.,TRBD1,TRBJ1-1,CASSSDPQGAKAEAFF,TGTGCCAGCAGCTCCGACCCACAGGGGGCGAAGGCTGAAGCTTTCTTT
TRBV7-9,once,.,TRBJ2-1,CASSLALGRGDNEQFF,TGTGCCAGCAGCTTAGCGCTTGGCAGGGGAGACAATGAGCAGTTCTTC
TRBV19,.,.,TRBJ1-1,CASTRTANTEAFF,TGTGCCAGTACCCGGACAGCGAACACTGAAGCTTTCTTT
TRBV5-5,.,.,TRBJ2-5,CASSLSRQKETQYF,TGTGCCAGCAGCTTGTCTCGACAGAAAGAGACCCAGTACTTC
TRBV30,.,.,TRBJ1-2,CAWTRGSQTSTSPYGYTF,TGTGCCTGGACGCGGGGAAGCCAGACATCGACCTCTCCCTATGGCTACACCTTC
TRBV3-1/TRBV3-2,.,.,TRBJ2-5,CASSQEAGTRGETQYF,TGTGCCAGCAGCCAAGAGGCGGGAACCCGTGGGGAGACCCAGTACTTC
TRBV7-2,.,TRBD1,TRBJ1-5,CASSSRTGRGNQPQHF,TGTGCCAGCAGCTCAAGGACAGGGCGGGGCAATCAGCCCCAGCATTTT
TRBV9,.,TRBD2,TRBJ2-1,CASSVGQLAGGQNEQFF,TGTGCCAGCAGCGTAGGACAACTAGCGGGGGGGCAGAATGAGCAGTTCTTC
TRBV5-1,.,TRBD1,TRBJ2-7,CASSSGQGGYEQYF,TGCGCCAGCAGCTCCGGACAGGGTGGGTACGAGCAGTACTTC
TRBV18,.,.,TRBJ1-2,CASSPGAGAYGYTF,TGTGCCAGCTCACCAGGGGCAGGGGCCTATGGCTACACCTTC
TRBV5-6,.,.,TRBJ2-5,CASSIRQARGETQYF,TGTGCCAGCAGCATTAGACAGGCCCGGGGCGAGACCCAGTACTTC
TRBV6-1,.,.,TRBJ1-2,CASSEALAGGYGYTF,TGTGCCAGCAGTGAAGCGCTTGCGGGAGGCTATGGCTACACCTTC
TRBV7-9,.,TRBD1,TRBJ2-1,CASSFTGGYSDEQFF,TGTGCCAGCAGCTTTACAGGGGGCTACTCGGATGAGCAGTTCTTC
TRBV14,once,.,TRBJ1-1,CASSAQGDTEAFF,TGTGCCAGCAGCGCACAGGGAGACACTGAAGCTTTCTTT
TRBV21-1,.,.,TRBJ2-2,CASSKLAVQLNTGELFF,TGTGCCAGCAGCAAACTCGCGGTTCAGTTGAACACCGGGGAGCTGTTTTTT
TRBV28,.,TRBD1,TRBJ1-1,CASRTGGRDTEAFF,TGTGCCAGCAGGACAGGGGGGCGGGACACTGAAGCTTTCTTT
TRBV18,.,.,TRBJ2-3,CASSPLRPTDTQYF,TGTGCCAGCTCACCCCTCCGTCCGACAGATACGCAGTATTTT
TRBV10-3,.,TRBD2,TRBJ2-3,CAISPGLAEITDTQYF,TGTGCCATCAGCCCGGGACTAGCGGAAATAACAGATACGCAGTATTTT
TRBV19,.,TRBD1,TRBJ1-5,CASSLRRGQARGNQPQHF,TGTGCCAGTAGTCTCCGCCGCGGACAGGCCCGGGGCAATCAGCCCCAGCATTTT
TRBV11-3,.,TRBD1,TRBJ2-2,CASSLGGQGRAGELFF,TGTGCCAGCAGCTTAGGGGGACAGGGGCGAGCCGGGGAGCTGTTTTTT
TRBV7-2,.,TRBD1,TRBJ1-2,CASSLVGQGAQGYTF,TGTGCCAGCAGCTTAGTCGGACAGGGGGCGCAGGGCTACACCTTC
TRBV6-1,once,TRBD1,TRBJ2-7,CASSDGTGLDEQYF,TGTGCCAGCAGTGACGGGACAGGGCTTGACGAGCAGTACTTC
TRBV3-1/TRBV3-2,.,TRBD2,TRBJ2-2,CASSPPRGGFTGELFF,TGTGCCAGCAGCCCCCCCCGGGGGGGCTTCACCGGGGAGCTGTTTTTT
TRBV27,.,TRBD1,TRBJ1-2,CASRTGVSLGYTF,TGTGCCAGCAGGACAGGGGTGAGCCTGGGCTACACCTTC
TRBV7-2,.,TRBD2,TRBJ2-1,CASTPGPLAGGLRNEQFF,TGTGCCAGCACCCCCGGCCCCCTAGCGGGGGGGCTTCGGAATGAGCAGTTCTTC
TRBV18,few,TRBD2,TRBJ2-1,CASSLAGGHNEQFF,TGTGCCAGCTCACTAGCGGGGGGGCACAATGAGCAGTTCTTC
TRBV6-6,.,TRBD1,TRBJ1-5,CASRYGTGALQPQHF,TGTGCCAGCAGGTATGGGACAGGGGCGCTTCAGCCCCAGCATTTT
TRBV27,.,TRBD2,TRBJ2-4,CASSLAGGGTIQYF,TGTGCCAGCAGCTTAGCGGGAGGGGGTACCATTCAGTACTTC
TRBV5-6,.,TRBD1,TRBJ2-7,CASQTGYEQYF,TGTGCCAGCCAGACAGGGTACGAGCAGTACTTC
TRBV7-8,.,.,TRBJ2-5,CASSFKGSGTQYF,TGTGCCAGCAGCTTCAAGGGGTCGGGGACCCAGTACTTC
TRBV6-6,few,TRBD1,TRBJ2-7,CASSETATGRDEQYF,TGTGCCAGCAGTGAGACCGCGACAGGGAGAGACGAGCAGTACTTC
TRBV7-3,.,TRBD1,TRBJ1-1,CASSLQGDTEAFF,TGTGCCAGCAGCCTCCAGGGGGACACTGAAGCTTTCTTT
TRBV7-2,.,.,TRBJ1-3,CASSPDGRRGSGNTIYF,TGTGCCAGCAGCCCCGACGGGAGGAGGGGCTCTGGAAACACCATATATTTT
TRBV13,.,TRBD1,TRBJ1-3,CASSPDRDRETGSGNTIYF,TGTGCCAGCAGCCCCGACCGGGACAGGGAGACCGGCTCTGGAAACACCATATATTTT
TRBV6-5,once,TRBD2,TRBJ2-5,CASSYSPSGNQETQYF,TGTGCCAGCAGTTACTCACCTAGCGGCAACCAAGAGACCCAGTACTTC
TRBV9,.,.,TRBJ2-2,CASSRRDSYTGELFF,TGTGCCAGCAGCCGCCGGGACTCTTACACCGGGGAGCTGTTTTTT
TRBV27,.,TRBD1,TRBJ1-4,CASSPGTGFEKLFF,TGTGCCAGCAGTCCAGGGACAGGGTTTGAAAAACTGTTTTTT
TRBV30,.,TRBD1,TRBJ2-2,CAWSAPGQVNTGELFF,TGTGCCTGGAGTGCACCGGGACAGGTGAACACCGGGGAGCTGTTTTTT
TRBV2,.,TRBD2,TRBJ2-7,CASSGTSGAAYEQYF,TGTGCCAGCAGTGGGACTAGCGGGGCGGCCTACGAGCAGTACTTC
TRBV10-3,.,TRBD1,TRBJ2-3,CAISAMGTGGIDTQYF,TGTGCCATCAGTGCCATGGGGACAGGGGGCATAGATACGCAGTATTTT
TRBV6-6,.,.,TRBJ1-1,CASKEQRGTEAFF,TGTGCCAGCAAGGAGCAGAGGGGGACTGAAGCTTTCTTT
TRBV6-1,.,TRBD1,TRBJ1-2,CASSDGWTGGYGYTF,TGTGCCAGCAGTGATGGATGGACAGGGGGCTATGGCTACACCTTC
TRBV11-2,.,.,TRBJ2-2,CASSSGGRDTGELFF,TGTGCCAGCAGCTCGGGTGGGAGAGACACCGGGGAGCTGTTTTTT
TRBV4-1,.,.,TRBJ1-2,CASSPSPGINYGYTF,TGCGCCAGCAGCCCTAGTCCAGGGATTAACTATGGCTACACCTTC
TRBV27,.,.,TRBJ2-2,CASSLSQNTGELFF,TGTGCCAGCAGTTTATCCCAGAACACCGGGGAGCTGTTTTTT